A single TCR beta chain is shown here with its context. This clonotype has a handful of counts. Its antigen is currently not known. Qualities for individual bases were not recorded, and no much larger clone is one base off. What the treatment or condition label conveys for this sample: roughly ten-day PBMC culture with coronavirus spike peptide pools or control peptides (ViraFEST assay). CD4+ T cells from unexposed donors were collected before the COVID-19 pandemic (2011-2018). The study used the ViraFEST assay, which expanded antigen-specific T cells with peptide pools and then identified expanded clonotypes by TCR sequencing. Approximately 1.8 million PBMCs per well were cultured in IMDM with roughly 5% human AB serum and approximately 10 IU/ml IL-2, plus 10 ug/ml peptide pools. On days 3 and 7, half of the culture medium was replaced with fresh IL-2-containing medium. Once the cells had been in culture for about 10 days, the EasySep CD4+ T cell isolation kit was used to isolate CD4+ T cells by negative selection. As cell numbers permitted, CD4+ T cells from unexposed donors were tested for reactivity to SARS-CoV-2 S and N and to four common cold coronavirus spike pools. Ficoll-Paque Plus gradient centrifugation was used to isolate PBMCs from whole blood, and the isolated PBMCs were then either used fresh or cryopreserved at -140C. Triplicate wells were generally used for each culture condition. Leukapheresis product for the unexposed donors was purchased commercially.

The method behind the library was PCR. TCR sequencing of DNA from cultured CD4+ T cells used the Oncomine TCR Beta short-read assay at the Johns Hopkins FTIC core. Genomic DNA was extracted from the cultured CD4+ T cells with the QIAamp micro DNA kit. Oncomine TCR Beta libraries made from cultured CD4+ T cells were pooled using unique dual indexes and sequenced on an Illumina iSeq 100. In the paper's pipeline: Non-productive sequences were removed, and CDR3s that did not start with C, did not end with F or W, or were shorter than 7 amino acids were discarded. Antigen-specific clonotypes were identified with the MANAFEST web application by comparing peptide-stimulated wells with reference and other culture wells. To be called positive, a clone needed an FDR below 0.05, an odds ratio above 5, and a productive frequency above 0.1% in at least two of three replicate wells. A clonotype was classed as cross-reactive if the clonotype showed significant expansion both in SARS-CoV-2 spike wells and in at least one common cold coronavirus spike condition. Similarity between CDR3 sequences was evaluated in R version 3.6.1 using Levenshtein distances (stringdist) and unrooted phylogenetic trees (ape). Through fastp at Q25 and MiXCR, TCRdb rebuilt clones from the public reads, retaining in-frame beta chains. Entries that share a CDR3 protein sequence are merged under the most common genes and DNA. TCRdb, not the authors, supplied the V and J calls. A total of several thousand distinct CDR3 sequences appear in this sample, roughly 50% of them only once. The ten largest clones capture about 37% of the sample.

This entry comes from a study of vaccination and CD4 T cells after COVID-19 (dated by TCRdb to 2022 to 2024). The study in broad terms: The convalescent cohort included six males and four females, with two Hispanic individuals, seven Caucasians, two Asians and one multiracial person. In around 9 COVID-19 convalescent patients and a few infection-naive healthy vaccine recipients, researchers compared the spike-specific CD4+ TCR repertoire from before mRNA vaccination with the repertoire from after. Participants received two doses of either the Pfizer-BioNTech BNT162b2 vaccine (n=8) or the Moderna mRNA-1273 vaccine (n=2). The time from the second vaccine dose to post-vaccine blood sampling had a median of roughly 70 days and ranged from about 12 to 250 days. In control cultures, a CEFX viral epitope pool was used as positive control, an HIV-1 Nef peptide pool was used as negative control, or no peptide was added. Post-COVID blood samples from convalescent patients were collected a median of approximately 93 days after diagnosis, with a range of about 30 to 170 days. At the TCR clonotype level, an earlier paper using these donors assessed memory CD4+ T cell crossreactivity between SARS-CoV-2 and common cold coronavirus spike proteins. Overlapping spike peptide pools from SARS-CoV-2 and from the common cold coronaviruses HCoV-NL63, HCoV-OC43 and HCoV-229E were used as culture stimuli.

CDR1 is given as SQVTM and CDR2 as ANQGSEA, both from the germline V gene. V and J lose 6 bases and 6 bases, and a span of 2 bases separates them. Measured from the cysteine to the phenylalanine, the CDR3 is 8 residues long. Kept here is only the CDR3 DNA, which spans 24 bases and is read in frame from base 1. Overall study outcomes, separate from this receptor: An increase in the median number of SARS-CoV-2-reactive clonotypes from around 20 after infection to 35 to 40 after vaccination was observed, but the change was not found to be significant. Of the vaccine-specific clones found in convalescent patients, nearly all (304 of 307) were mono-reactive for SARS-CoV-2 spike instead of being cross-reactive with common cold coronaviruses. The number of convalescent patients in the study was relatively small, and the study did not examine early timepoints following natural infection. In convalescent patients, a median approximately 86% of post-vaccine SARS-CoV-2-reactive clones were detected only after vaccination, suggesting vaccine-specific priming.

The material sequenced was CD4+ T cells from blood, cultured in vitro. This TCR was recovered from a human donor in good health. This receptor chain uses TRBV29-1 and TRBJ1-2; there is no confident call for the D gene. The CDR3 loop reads CSVNGYTF. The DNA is TGCAGCGTAAATGGCTACACCTTC.